These T cell receptor beta chains were read from a single sample in a study of vaccination and CD4 T cells after COVID-19. TCRdb re-called the PCR reads through MiXCR, storing one row per CDR3 protein. Among about 17,000 distinct CDR3 sequences listed, roughly half were seen once. Antigens of these TCRs are unknown. Source: CD4+ T cells from blood, cultured in vitro, taken about 7 months after SARS-CoV-2 vaccination. The source of these receptors is a human donor who had recovered from COVID-19. Both conserved end residues are part of each CDR3. A D gene is named only where the DNA matches it firmly. For some rows the clone size is stated as once, few or many, or as a class when expanded; others skip it.

D gene,clone size,J gene,V gene,CDR3 protein,CDR3 DNA
-,-,TRBJ2-4,TRBV20-1,CSARAQADLHF,TGCAGTGCTAGGGCACAGGCCGACCTTCACTTC
TRBD1,few,TRBJ2-7,TRBV7-9,CASSLDRGAYEQYF,TGTGCCAGCAGCTTAGACAGGGGGGCCTACGAGCAGTACTTC
-,-,TRBJ2-5,TRBV7-3,CASSLSGVSGETQYF,TGTGCCAGCAGCTTGTCGGGGGTTAGTGGGGAGACCCAGTACTTC
TRBD1,few,TRBJ2-5,TRBV20-1,CSAGKTGAETQYF,TGCAGTGCGGGGAAGACAGGGGCAGAGACCCAGTACTTC
TRBD2,-,TRBJ2-3,TRBV20-1,CSARDHEVRTERLAGPYDTQYF,TGCAGTGCTAGAGATCACGAGGTCAGGACTGAGAGACTAGCGGGGCCCTACGATACGCAGTATTTT
-,-,TRBJ2-3,TRBV15,CATSLGWGGPDTQYF,TGTGCCACCAGCCTGGGATGGGGGGGCCCAGATACGCAGTATTTT
TRBD1,few,TRBJ1-1,TRBV10-1,CASSGYTGTGVLRDTEAFF,TGCGCCAGCAGTGGATATACCGGGACAGGGGTCTTACGGGACACTGAAGCTTTCTTT
TRBD1,few,TRBJ2-7,TRBV7-2,CASSATGAAYEQYF,TGTGCCAGCAGCGCCACAGGGGCCGCGTACGAGCAGTACTTC
TRBD1,few,TRBJ2-5,TRBV19,CASSKDRGETQYF,TGTGCCAGTAGTAAAGACAGGGGAGAGACCCAGTACTTC
-,few,TRBJ2-7,TRBV6-1,CASSVSGTYSYEQYF,TGTGCCAGCAGTGTCAGTGGGACCTACTCCTACGAGCAGTACTTC
TRBD1,-,TRBJ1-2,TRBV28,CASGSGQGAENGYTF,TGTGCCAGCGGATCCGGACAGGGGGCGGAGAATGGCTACACCTTC
-,-,TRBJ2-5,TRBV15,CATSILGSETQYF,TGTGCCACCAGCATCTTGGGGTCAGAGACCCAGTACTTC
-,-,TRBJ1-2,TRBV27,CASSLRGGNYGYTF,TGTGCCAGCAGTTTAAGGGGGGGGAACTATGGCTACACCTTC
TRBD2,-,TRBJ2-1,TRBV4-2,CASSQELAANEQFF,TGTGCCAGCAGCCAAGAACTAGCGGCCAATGAGCAGTTCTTC
TRBD2,-,TRBJ2-1,TRBV10-3,CAISGIAGGFHEQFF,TGTGCCATCAGTGGGATAGCGGGAGGGTTCCATGAGCAGTTCTTC
TRBD2,-,TRBJ2-3,TRBV7-8,CASSLRPGTSGTTDTQYF,TGTGCCAGCAGCTTAAGGCCCGGGACTAGCGGGACCACAGATACGCAGTATTTT